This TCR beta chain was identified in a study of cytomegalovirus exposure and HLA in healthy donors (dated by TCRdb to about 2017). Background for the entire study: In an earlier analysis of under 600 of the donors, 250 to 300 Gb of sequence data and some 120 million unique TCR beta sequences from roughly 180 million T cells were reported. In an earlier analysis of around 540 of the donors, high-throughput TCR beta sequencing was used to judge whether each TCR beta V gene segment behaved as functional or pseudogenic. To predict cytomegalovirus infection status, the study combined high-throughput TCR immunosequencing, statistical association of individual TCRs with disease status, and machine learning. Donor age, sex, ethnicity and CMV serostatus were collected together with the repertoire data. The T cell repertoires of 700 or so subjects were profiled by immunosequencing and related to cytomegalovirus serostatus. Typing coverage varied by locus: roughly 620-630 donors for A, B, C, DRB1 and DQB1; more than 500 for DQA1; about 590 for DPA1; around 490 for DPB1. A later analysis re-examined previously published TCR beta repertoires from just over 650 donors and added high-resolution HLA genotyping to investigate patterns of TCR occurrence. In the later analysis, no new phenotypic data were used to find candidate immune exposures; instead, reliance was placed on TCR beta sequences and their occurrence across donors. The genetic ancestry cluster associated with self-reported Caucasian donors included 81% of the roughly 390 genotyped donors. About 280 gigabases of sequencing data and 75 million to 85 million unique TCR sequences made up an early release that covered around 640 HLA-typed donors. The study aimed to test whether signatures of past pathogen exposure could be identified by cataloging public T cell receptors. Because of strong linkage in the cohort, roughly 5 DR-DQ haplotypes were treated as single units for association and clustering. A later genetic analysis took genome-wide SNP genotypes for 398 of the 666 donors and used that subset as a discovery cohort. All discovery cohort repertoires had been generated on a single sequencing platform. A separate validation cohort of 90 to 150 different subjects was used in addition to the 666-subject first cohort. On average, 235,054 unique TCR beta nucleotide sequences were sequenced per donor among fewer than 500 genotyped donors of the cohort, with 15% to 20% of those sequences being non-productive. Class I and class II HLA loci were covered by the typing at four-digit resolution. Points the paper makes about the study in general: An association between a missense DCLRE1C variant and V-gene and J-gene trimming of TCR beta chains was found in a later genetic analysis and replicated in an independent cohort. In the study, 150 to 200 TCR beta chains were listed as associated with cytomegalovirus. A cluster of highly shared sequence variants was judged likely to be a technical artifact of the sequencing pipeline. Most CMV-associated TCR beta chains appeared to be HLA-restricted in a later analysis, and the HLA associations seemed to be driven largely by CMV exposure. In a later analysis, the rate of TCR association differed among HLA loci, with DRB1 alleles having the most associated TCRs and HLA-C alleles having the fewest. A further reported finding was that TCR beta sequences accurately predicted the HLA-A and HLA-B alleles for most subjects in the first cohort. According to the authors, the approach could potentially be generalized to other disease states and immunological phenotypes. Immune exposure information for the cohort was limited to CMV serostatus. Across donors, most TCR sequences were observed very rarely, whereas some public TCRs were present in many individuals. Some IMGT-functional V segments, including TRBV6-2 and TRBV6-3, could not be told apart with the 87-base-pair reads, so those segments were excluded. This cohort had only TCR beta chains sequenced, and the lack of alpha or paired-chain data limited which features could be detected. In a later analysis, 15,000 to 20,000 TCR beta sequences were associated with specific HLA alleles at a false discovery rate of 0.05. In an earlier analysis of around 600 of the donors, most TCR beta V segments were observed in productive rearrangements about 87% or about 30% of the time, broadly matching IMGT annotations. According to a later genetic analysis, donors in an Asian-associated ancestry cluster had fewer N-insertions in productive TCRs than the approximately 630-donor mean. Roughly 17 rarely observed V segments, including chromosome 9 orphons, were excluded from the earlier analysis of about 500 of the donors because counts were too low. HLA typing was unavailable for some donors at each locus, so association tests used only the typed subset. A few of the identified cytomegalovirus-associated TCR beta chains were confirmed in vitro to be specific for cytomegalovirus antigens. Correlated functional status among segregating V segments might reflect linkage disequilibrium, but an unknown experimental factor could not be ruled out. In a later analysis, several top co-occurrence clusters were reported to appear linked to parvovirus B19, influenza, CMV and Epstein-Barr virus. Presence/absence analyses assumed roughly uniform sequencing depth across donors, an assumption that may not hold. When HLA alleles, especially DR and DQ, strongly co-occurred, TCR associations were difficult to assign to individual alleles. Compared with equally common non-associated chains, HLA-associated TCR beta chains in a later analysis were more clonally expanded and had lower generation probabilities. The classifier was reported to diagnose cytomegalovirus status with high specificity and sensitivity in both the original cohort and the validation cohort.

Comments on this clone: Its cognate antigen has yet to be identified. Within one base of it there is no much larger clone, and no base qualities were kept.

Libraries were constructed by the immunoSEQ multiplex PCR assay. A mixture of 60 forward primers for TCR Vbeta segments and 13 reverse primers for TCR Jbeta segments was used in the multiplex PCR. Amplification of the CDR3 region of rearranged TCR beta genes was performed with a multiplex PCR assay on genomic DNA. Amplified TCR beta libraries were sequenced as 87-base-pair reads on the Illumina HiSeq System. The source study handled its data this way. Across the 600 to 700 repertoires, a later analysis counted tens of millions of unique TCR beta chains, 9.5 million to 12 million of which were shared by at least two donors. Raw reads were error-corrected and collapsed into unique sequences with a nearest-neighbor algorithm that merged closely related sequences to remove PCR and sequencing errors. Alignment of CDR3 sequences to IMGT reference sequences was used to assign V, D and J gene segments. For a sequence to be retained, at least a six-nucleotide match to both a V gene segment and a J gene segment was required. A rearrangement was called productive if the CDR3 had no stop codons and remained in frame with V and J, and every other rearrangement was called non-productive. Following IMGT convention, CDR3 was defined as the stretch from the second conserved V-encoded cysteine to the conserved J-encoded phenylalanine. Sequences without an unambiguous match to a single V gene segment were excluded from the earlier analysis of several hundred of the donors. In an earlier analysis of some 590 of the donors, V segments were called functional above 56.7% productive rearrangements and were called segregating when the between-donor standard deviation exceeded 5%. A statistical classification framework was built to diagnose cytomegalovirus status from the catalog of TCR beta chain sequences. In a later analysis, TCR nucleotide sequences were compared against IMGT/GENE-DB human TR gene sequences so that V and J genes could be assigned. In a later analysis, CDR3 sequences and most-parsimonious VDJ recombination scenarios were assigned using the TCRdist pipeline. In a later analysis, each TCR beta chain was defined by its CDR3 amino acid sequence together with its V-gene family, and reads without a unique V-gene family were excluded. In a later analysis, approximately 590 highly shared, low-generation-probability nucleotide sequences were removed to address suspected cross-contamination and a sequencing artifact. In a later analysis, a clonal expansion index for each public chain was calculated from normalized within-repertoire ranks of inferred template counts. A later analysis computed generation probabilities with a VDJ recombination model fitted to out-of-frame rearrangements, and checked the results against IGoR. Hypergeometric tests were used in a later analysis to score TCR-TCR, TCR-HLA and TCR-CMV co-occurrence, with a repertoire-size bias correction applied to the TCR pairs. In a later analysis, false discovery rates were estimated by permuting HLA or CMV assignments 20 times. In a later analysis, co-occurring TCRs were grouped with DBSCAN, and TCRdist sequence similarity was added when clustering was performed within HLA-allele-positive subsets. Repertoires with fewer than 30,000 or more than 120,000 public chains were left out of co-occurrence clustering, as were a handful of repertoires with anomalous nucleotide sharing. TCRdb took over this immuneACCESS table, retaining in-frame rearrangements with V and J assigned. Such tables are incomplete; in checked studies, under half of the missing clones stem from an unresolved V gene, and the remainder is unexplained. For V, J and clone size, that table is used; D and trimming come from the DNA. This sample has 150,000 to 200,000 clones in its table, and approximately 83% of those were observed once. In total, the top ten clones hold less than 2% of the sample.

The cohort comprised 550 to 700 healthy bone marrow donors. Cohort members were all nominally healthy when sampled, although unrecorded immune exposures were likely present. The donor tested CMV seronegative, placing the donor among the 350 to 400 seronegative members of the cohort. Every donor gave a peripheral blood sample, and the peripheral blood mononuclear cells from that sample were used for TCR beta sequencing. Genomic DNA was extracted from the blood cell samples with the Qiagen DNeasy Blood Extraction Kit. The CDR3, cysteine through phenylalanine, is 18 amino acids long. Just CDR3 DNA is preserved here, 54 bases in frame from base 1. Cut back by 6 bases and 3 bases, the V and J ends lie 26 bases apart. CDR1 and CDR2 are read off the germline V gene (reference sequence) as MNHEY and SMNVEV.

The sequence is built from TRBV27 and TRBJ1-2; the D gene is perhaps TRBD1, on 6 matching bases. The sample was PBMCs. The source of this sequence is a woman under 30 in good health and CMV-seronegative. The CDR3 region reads CASRPPRGFKTGYYGYTF. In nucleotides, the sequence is TGTGCCAGCAGGCCTCCACGAGGTTTTAAGACAGGCTACTATGGCTACACCTTC.